This section outlines one T cell receptor (beta chain) sequence together with its context. Antigen: not known. V was cut by 0 bases and J by 8 bases, with 10 bases left in between. The CDR3 is made up of 12 amino acids. The germline V gene has CDR1 GTSNPN and CDR2 SVGIG (reference sequence). RNA extraction and reverse transcription yielded cDNA as sequencing template. Sequenced by immunoSEQ multiplex PCR; TCRdb stores in-frame clones only, minus some. The sample shows about 290,000 clones, 58% of them seen only once. The sample belongs to a study of CD8+ T cells in alopecia areata. The study's findings and limits: Clarity of TCR sharing across patients fell short of that in mice, possibly HLA-related.

Treatment specified: oral pan-JAK inhibitor, 5-10 mg twice daily. The sample in question was CD4+ T cells sorted from blood, obtained at week 24, from a patient treated with tofacitinib. J is TRBJ1-2 and V is TRBV30; D remains unclear. This sequence was found in a human donor with alopecia areata. This CDR3 reads CAWSVWADGYTF. The CDR3 nucleotides read TGTGCCTGGAGTGTATGGGCAGACGGCTACACCTTC.